Shown below are 11 T cell receptor beta chains from a single sample sequenced in a study of Ad26.COV2.S vaccination and SARS-CoV-2 variants. Assay: immunoSEQ multiplex PCR; the TCRdb copy retains only in-frame clones and omits some. The data show roughly 450,000 clones, 75% to 95% seen once. Treatment defined: 15 to 20 received Ad26.COV2.S at low or high dose, single or two shots; roughly five received placebo; per-sample allocation not given. Repertoires come from day 63 after the first vaccine or placebo injection. Material: peripheral blood, obtained in a trial of Ad26.COV2.S vaccine versus placebo. The source is a person between 18 and 60 years old who received the Ad26.COV2.S COVID-19 vaccine or a placebo.

The chain carries TRBV29-1 and TRBJ2-7, with D uncertain. The germline V gene has CDR1 SQVTM and CDR2 ANQGSEA. This CDR3 contains 13 residues. Trimming took off 4 bases at V and 0 bases at J, with 10 bases between the two ends. This CDR3 is CSVGRRSSYEQYF. The CDR3 DNA sequence: TGCAGCGTTGGCCGAAGGAGCTCCTACGAGCAGTACTTC.

J is TRBJ1-6 and V is TRBV7-2, with D possibly matching TRBD1 (6 bases). V was trimmed by 2 bases and J by 7 bases, leaving 9 bases between them. Germline CDR1 and CDR2: SGHTA and FQGNSA. The CDR3 is 14 amino acids. The CDR3 DNA follows: TGTGCCAGCAGCTTAAGAGGACAGAATTCACCCCTCCACTTT. Translation: CASSLRGQNSPLHF.

The chain carries TRBV30 and TRBJ2-1; a possible D gene is TRBD2 (6 bases). The CDR3 has 16 amino acids. Germline V lookup: CDR1 GTSNPN, CDR2 SVGIG (reference sequence). The V gene lost 6 bases and the J gene lost 8 bases, with 26 bases spanning the gap. The chain's CDR3 is CACQWAGTSSYDEQFF. The CDR3, as DNA: TGTGCCTGCCAATGGGCGGGGACCAGCTCGTACGATGAGCAGTTCTTC.

This chain uses TRBV5-1 with TRBJ2-5, with TRBD1 identical over 7 bases. V was pared by 5 bases and J by 2 bases, with 9 bases of the junction left unmatched. Germline V gene data show CDR1 as SGHRS and CDR2 as YFSETQ. The CDR3 covers 15 residues. CDR3 amino acids: CASRLSTGQQETQYF. The CDR3 region has the DNA TGCGCCAGCAGATTATCGACAGGGCAGCAAGAGACCCAGTACTTC.

The chain couples TRBV27 to TRBJ1-2; a possible D gene is TRBD1 (6 bases). Germline V CDR1 and CDR2: MNHEY, SMNVEV (reference sequence). This CDR3 comprises 16 residues. V lost 0 bases to trimming and J lost 6 bases, with 17 bases between them. For the CDR3, the DNA is TGTGCCAGCAGTTTATCGCATACAGGGAGGACGGATGGCTACACCTTC. Protein product: CASSLSHTGRTDGYTF.

This clone has a single count. V and J are TRBV11-2 and TRBJ2-1; D remains unclear. The V end lost 2 bases, the J end lost 2 bases, and 16 bases lay between the germline ends. The CDR3 sequence is 17 residues long. Germline V CDR1 and CDR2: SGHAT, FQNNGV. Here the CDR3 reads CASSLKMQGPTYNEQFF. The DNA for the CDR3 is TGTGCCAGCAGCTTAAAAATGCAAGGACCGACCTACAATGAGCAGTTCTTC. The variable domain in full, with the rest retrieved from reference TRBV11-2 and TRBJ2-1, is EAGVAQSPRYKIIEKRQSVAFWCNPISGHATLYWYQQILGQGPKLLIQFQNNGVVDDSQLPKDRFSAERLKGVDSTLKIQPAKLEDSAVYLCASSLKMQGPTYNEQFFGPGTRLTVL.

The chain joins TRBV9 to TRBJ2-3, with D maybe TRBD1 (6 bases). Germline CDR1 and CDR2: SGDLS and YYNGEE. The V end was cut by 6 bases, the J end by 4 bases, with 18 bases between. The CDR3 covers 15 residues. The CDR3 DNA is TGTGCCAGCAACTCCGGACCCAGGGGCCCAGATACGCAGTATTTT. Its translation: CASNSGPRGPDTQYF.

V gene TRBV6-1 combines with J gene TRBJ1-6; TRBD1 is a possible D gene (5 bases). This CDR3 region has 17 residues. Trimming cost V 2 bases and J 3 bases, with 14 bases left between them. Germline values: CDR1 MNHNS, CDR2 SASEGT. In DNA, the CDR3 is TGTGCCAGCAGTGAACCATCAACAGGATTCTATAATTCACCCCTCCACTTT. Translated: CASSEPSTGFYNSPLHF.

The chain joins TRBV27 to TRBJ2-3, with 10 bases that match TRBD2. Germline V gives CDR1 MNHEY, CDR2 SMNVEV (reference sequence). Trimming took 5 bases from V and 6 from J; bases not matched to a gene: 8. The CDR3 is made up of 15 amino acids. The CDR3 region has the DNA TGTGCCAGCAGTGATCTAGCGGGAGTATCGGATACGCAGTATTTT. It encodes CASSDLAGVSDTQYF.

The chain uses TRBV30 and TRBJ1-2; D not resolved. Germline assignment: CDR1 GTSNPN and CDR2 SVGIG (reference sequence). The CDR3 is 8 residues long. Between the trimmed V and J ends, which lost 5 bases and 8 bases, there was a span of 3 bases. The DNA for the CDR3 is TGTGCCTGGGGCGGCTACACCTTC. It is translated as CAWGGYTF.

This chain uses TRBV6-4 with TRBJ1-5; possible D gene TRBD1, 5 bases. The CDR3 has 14 amino acids. With 6 bases removed from V and 7 bases from J, the gap between germline ends came to 16 bases. Germline V gene sequence: CDR1 MRHNA, CDR2 SNTAGT. CDR3 protein: CASSPIGAEQPQHF. The CDR3 DNA is TGTGCCAGCAGCCCTATTGGGGCGGAGCAGCCCCAGCATTTT.